This TCR beta chain was documented in a study of OX40 agonist ivuxolimab in advanced cancers. Study at large: Each dose-escalation patient presented with hepatocellular carcinoma, melanoma, renal cell or head and neck cancer. Prior checkpoint blockade (anti-PD-1, anti-PD-L1 or anti-CTLA-4) was permitted; 40% had it. Regarding the study as a whole: Part of the nonresponder group also had normalized T-cell clonal expansion that was low.

Here immunoSEQ multiplex PCR was the method, and the copy in TCRdb shows in-frame clones only, minus some. The sample carries around 66,000 clones, about 90% recorded once. As concerns this clone: Its target is unknown.

Deletions cut 3 bases from V and 2 bases from J, with 12 bases between. Germline V gene sequence: CDR1 LGHNA, CDR2 YSLEER. This CDR3 is 15 amino acids long. The specimen comprised CD4+ or CD8+ T cells sorted from blood, sampled in a trial of the OX40 agonist ivuxolimab. The chain recombines TRBV4-3 with TRBJ2-3; D is undetermined. This TCR came from an adult with an advanced solid tumor such as melanoma, head and neck, liver or kidney cancer. CDR3 residues: CASSQMAESTDTQYF. The CDR3 DNA is TGCGCCAGCAGCCAGATGGCTGAGTCCACAGATACGCAGTATTTT.